The 17 T cell receptor beta chains reported below all come from one sample, sequenced in a study of shared clonotypes between healthy human individuals. TCRdb keeps only in-frame clones here, not all; method: immunoSEQ multiplex PCR. This sample has hundreds of thousands of clones, with around 81% found just once. The sample consisted of PBMCs. The receptors derive from a woman aged 35 to 49 in good health. Some clones in this sample may be carry-over from other donors' samples.

The V gene is TRBV7-2, the J gene TRBJ2-5; 12 positions agree with TRBD2. The CDR3 spans 16 residues. V was pared by 5 bases and J by 5 bases, with 9 bases of the junction left unmatched. Germline V lookup: CDR1 SGHTA, CDR2 FQGNSA. The CDR3 bases are TGTGCCAGCAGCCCTCGACTAGCGGGAGACAGGGAGACCCAGTACTTC. Translated, it gives CASSPRLAGDRETQYF.

The table lists this clone with many counts. The CDR3 region has the DNA TGTGCCTGGAAACGGGGGGGAACTGAAGCTTTCTTT. Its protein is CAWKRGGTEAFF. The rearrangement links TRBV30 to TRBJ1-1; a possible D gene is TRBD1 (5 bases). V gave up 4 bases and J gave up 5 bases, with 11 bases separating them. Germline V gives CDR1 GTSNPN, CDR2 SVGIG (reference sequence). The CDR3 covers 12 residues.

This chain joins TRBV7-9 and TRBJ2-2; D remains unclear. V lost 1 base to trimming and J lost 3 bases, with 6 bases between them. Germline CDR1 SEHNR, CDR2 FQNEAQ (reference sequence). CDR3 length: 14 amino acids. This CDR3 reads CASSLGAYTGELFF. Written as DNA, the CDR3 is TGTGCCAGCAGCTTAGGGGCTTACACCGGGGAGCTGTTTTTT.

This sequence joins TRBV30 and TRBJ2-7; D ambiguous. The CDR3 covers 13 residues. With 4 bases removed from V and 2 bases from J, the gap between germline ends came to 12 bases. Germline loops: CDR1 GTSNPN, CDR2 SVGIG (reference sequence). CDR3 in DNA: TGTGCCTGGAAGGTAAAGGGAACCTACGAGCAGTACTTC. As protein: CAWKVKGTYEQYF.

The V and J genes are TRBV12-5 and TRBJ1-1; D possibly corresponds to TRBD1 (5 bases). CDR1 LGHNT and CDR2 FRNRAP come from the germline V gene. The length of the CDR3 is 15 residues. V was cut by 2 bases and J by 2 bases, with 12 bases left in between. Here the CDR3 reads CASGLPTGPNTEAFF. CDR3 in DNA: TGTGCTAGTGGTTTGCCCACGGGGCCTAACACTGAAGCTTTCTTT.

The chain uses TRBV4-2 and TRBJ2-7, with 7 bases identical to TRBD1. J gave up 9 bases and V 0 bases, and 5 bases lay outside the gene matches. Germline loops: CDR1 LGHNA, CDR2 YNFKEQ. This CDR3 has 13 residues. CDR3 bases: TGTGCCAGCAGCCAAGATGAGGGGGCAGTGCAGTACTTC. Amino acid sequence: CASSQDEGAVQYF.

Comments on this clone: This may come from a read error, since a much larger clone is one base off. The chain recombines TRBV29-1 with TRBJ1-1; D is undetermined. Germline CDR1 SQVTM, CDR2 ANQGSEA. The CDR3 extends over 14 amino acids. The CDR3 loop reads CSAEEAGRDTEAFF. The DNA for the CDR3 is TGCAGCGCTGAAGAGGCAGGTAGGGACACTGAAGCTTTCTTT.

Comments on this clone: In the same sample, other DNA sequences code for this CDR3. This chain uses TRBV27 with TRBJ1-1; possible D gene TRBD1, 5 bases. V dropped 2 bases and J dropped 6 bases, with 10 bases sitting between them. Per the germline V gene, CDR1 is MNHEY and CDR2 is SMNVEV (reference sequence). The CDR3 is 13 residues long. CDR3 region: CASSLGQGSEAFF. CDR3 DNA sequence: TGTGCCAGCAGTTTAGGTCAGGGCTCTGAAGCTTTCTTT.

Of note for this clone: With only one base between it and a far larger clone, this is likely a read error. The gene calls are TRBV9 and TRBJ2-7, with 12 bases identical to TRBD1. Germline V gene data show CDR1 as SGDLS and CDR2 as YYNGEE. This CDR3 comprises 15 residues. The CDR3 region has the DNA TGTGCCAGCAGCCCTGGGACAGGGGGCCGCTACGGGCAGTACTTC. It specifies CASSPGTGGRYGQYF.

V is TRBV5-8 and J is TRBJ1-1; 8 positions match TRBD1. The germline CDR1 and CDR2 sequences are SGHTS and YDEGEE. The ends lost 2 bases at V and 8 bases at J; junction bases unmatched: 2. CDR3 length: 12 amino acids. In DNA form, the CDR3 reads TGTGCCAGCAGCTTTGGACAGGGAGAAGCTTTCTTT. Its translation: CASSFGQGEAFF.

V and J are TRBV18 and TRBJ1-2; 8 nucleotides align to TRBD1. Germline V gene lookup returns CDR1 KGHSH and CDR2 LQKENI. V dropped 1 base and J dropped 3; count of bases not matched to a gene: 7. The CDR3 is 16 amino acids. This CDR3 reads CASSPQTGDLDYGYTF. In DNA, the CDR3 is TGTGCCAGCTCACCACAGACAGGGGACCTTGACTATGGCTACACCTTC.

This clone has just one count. The chain combines TRBV11-1 with TRBJ2-1; D gene ambiguous. The CDR3 is 15 amino acids. CDR1 is SGHAT, CDR2 FQDESV, per germline (reference sequence). Trimming took 3 bases from V and 0 from J, leaving 9 bases between them. The CDR3 DNA is TGTGCCAGCAGCTTCGGGCGGAACTCCTACAATGAGCAGTTCTTC. Translated: CASSFGRNSYNEQFF.

The chain joins TRBV7-9 to TRBJ1-1; D not certain. Trimming cost V 5 bases and J 6 bases, with 16 bases left between them. The germline V gene encodes CDR1 SEHNR and CDR2 FQNEAQ (reference sequence). The CDR3 spans 14 residues. Here the CDR3 reads CASSLTPREAEAFF. The CDR3 DNA follows: TGTGCCAGCAGCCTTACACCAAGAGAAGCTGAAGCTTTCTTT.

The V and J genes are TRBV7-3 and TRBJ1-2; D might be TRBD1 (6 bases). The CDR3 loop spans 14 amino acids. Trimming pared 2 bases from V and 3 bases from J, leaving 10 bases between. Germline lookup yields CDR1 SGHTA and CDR2 FQGTGA. The CDR3 DNA follows: TGTGCCAGCAGCTTAGCTACAGGGTACTATGGCTACACCTTC. Residues: CASSLATGYYGYTF.

The rearrangement links TRBV5-4 to TRBJ2-1, with 7 bases lining up with TRBD2. Germline-derived CDR1 and CDR2 are SGHNT and YYREEE (reference sequence). This CDR3 comprises 15 residues. J gave up 8 bases and V 4 bases, and 12 bases lay outside the gene matches. The CDR3 here is CASSDWEGPKDEQFF. CDR3 DNA sequence: TGTGCCAGCAGCGACTGGGAGGGCCCCAAGGATGAGCAGTTCTTC.

The rearrangement uses TRBV6-5 and TRBJ2-5; TRBD1 agrees at 10 bases. The ends lost 6 bases at V and 1 base at J; junction bases unmatched: 2. In germline, CDR1 is MNHEY, CDR2 SVGAGI. The CDR3 contains 14 residues. CDR3 nucleotides: TGTGCCAGCAGACGGACAGGGGGCCAAGAGACCCAGTACTTC. This codes for CASRRTGGQETQYF.

This chain connects TRBV7-2 to TRBJ2-3; tentative D call: TRBD2 (6 bases). V shed 5 bases and J shed 6 bases, with 15 bases lying between them. The CDR3 is 14 residues long. CDR1 is SGHTA, CDR2 FQGNSA, per germline. The chain's CDR3 is CASSLGLVVDTQYF. CDR3 sequence (DNA): TGTGCCAGCAGCCTGGGACTGGTGGTGGATACGCAGTATTTT. The variable domain in full, completed from reference TRBV7-2 and TRBJ2-3, reads GAGVSQSPSNKVTEKGKDVELRCDPISGHTALYWYRQSLGQGLEFLIYFQGNSAPDKSGLPSDRFSAERTGGSVSTLTIQRTQQEDSAVYLCASSLGLVVDTQYFGPGTRLTVL.